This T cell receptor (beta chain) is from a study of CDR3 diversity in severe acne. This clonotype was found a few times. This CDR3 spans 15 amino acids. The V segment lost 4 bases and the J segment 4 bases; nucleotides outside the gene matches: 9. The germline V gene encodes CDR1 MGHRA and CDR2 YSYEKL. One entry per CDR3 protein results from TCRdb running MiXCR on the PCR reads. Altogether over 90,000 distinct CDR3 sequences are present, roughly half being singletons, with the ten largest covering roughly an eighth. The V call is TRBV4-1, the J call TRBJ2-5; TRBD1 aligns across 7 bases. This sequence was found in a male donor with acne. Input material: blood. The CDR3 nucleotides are TGCGCCAGCAGCCCGGACAGGCTGAAGAGAGAGACCCAGTACTTC. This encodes CASSPDRLKRETQYF.